The 3 T cell receptor beta chains given below trace back to one sample, sequenced in a study of PD-1 blockade in classical Hodgkin lymphoma. Here immunoSEQ multiplex PCR was the method, and the copy in TCRdb shows in-frame clones only, minus some. The top ten hold more than 13% of the sample, which has over 45,000 clones, around 75% seen once. All patients experienced relapse after autologous stem cell transplantation, and brentuximab vedotin exposure was variable. Sequences were derived from peripheral blood mononuclear cells (PBMCs), sampled before the second cycle of nivolumab. All receptors derive from a human donor with classical Hodgkin lymphoma.

The table lists this clone with a few counts. This chain uses TRBV30 with TRBJ1-1, with D possibly being TRBD1 (5 bases). CDR1 GTSNPN and CDR2 SVGIG come from the germline V gene (reference sequence). The CDR3 runs 13 residues. Trimming removed 0 bases at V and 4 bases at J, with 9 bases between. The CDR3 coding sequence is TGTGCCTGGAGTGTACAGGCAGGCACTGAAGCTTTCTTT. It codes for CAWSVQAGTEAFF.

The V gene is TRBV12-5, the J gene TRBJ1-6; D is possibly TRBD1 (6 bases). This CDR3 has 12 amino acids. The germline CDR1 and CDR2 sequences are LGHNT and FRNRAP. V dropped 5 bases and J dropped 14 bases, with 13 bases sitting between them. CDR3 DNA: TGTGCTAGTGGTCCCGGAAGGGGGACCCTCCACTTT. This sequence encodes CASGPGRGTLHF.

The V call is TRBV28, the J call TRBJ1-4; D remains unclear. Deletions cut 5 bases from V and 7 bases from J, with 14 bases between. This CDR3 is built from 14 residues. CDR1 and CDR2 from the germline V gene are MDHEN and SYDVKM. In nucleotides, the CDR3 is TGTGCCAGCAGTCCGCCCGCCGAGGGTGAAAAACTGTTTTTT. Protein: CASSPPAEGEKLFF.